The 30 T cell receptor beta chains listed next were all sequenced from one sample in a study of glioma-infiltrating T cells after dendritic cell vaccination. Measured with immunoSEQ multiplex PCR; TCRdb has only the in-frame clones, and not every one. The sample carries roughly 100,000 clones, around 91% recorded once. The time point is: after dendritic cell vaccination, including at tumor progression/relapse. Sequenced material: blood, taken after dendritic cell vaccination. The receptors here all came from a human donor with glioblastoma.

The chain recombines TRBV18 with TRBJ2-5, with 9 nucleotides matching TRBD2. The CDR3 covers 15 residues. The V and J ends lost 4 bases and 4 bases, in that order; junction bases with no gene match: 7. Germline V gene data show CDR1 as KGHSH and CDR2 as LQKENI. CDR3 sequence: CASSRPGLARETQYF. Written as DNA, the CDR3 is TGTGCCAGCTCACGACCGGGACTAGCTAGAGAGACCCAGTACTTC.

The chain joins TRBV5-1 to TRBJ2-7; 7 positions agree with TRBD1. The CDR3 is made up of 15 amino acids. V shed 0 bases and J 3 bases; nucleotides not matched to a gene: 6. Germline CDR1 SGHRS, CDR2 YFSETQ. The DNA of the CDR3 is TGCGCCAGCAGCTTGGTTGGGACAGATTTCTACGAGCAGTACTTC. Amino acid sequence: CASSLVGTDFYEQYF.

V and J are TRBV7-9 and TRBJ1-1; TRBD1 matches at 10 bases. This CDR3 is 14 amino acids long. V lost 6 bases and J lost 5; bases outside the gene matches: 6. From germline, CDR1 is SEHNR and CDR2 FQNEAQ (reference sequence). This CDR3 reads CASRSTGGETEAFF. In DNA, the CDR3 is TGTGCCAGCAGATCGACAGGGGGCGAAACTGAAGCTTTCTTT. Combining the CDR3 with reference TRBV7-9 and TRBJ1-1 gives the whole variable domain DTGVSQNPRHKITKRGQNVTFRCDPISEHNRLYWYRQTLGQGPEFLTYFQNEAQLEKSRLLSDRFSAERPKGSFSTLEIQRTEQGDSAMYLCASRSTGGETEAFFGQGTRLTVV.

The J gene is TRBJ1-3, the V gene TRBV6-6; no clear D gene. The CDR3 contains 15 residues. From germline, CDR1 is MNHNY and CDR2 SVGAGI (reference sequence). Trimming removed 7 bases at V and 3 bases at J, with 16 bases between. CDR3 loop: CASKSTALGGNTIYF. The CDR3, as DNA: TGTGCCAGCAAGTCAACAGCATTAGGTGGAAACACCATATATTTT.

V usage is TRBV5-4 and J usage is TRBJ1-4, with 9 bases aligning to TRBD1. The CDR3 has 14 amino acids. The V gene's germline CDR1 is SGHNT and CDR2 YYREEE (reference sequence). With 4 bases clipped from V and 4 bases from J, the junction kept 2 bases outside the gene matches. In DNA, the CDR3 is TGTGCCAGCAGCATGACAGGGGGTAATGAAAAACTGTTTTTT. Encoded protein: CASSMTGGNEKLFF.

This clone has only a few counts. The genes are TRBV7-9 and TRBJ1-2; 8 nucleotides align to TRBD1. V lost 4 bases, J lost 7 bases, and 11 bases stayed unmatched. The CDR3 runs 15 residues. Germline lookup yields CDR1 SEHNR and CDR2 FQNEAQ (reference sequence). For the CDR3, the DNA is TGTGCCAGCAGCTCCGCGACAGGGGAGACGTCTGGCTACACCTTC. Its translation: CASSSATGETSGYTF.

The gene calls are TRBV18 and TRBJ1-2; 7 nucleotides line up with TRBD1. This CDR3 contains 15 residues. Germline-derived CDR1 and CDR2 are KGHSH and LQKENI. V gave up 6 bases and J gave up 4 bases; unmatched junction bases: 11. The CDR3 DNA reads TGTGCCAGCTCCCGGAATATAAGGGACAGCTATGGCTACACCTTC. It yields the protein CASSRNIRDSYGYTF.

The V and J genes are TRBV20-1 and TRBJ2-4; possibly TRBD2 for D (5 bases). Trimming pared 5 bases from V and 14 bases from J, leaving 16 bases between. CDR3 length equals 11 residues. The germline gives CDR1 DFQATT, CDR2 SNEGSKA (reference sequence). The CDR3, as DNA: TGCAGTGCTCGGACTTCAACCCAAGAGTACTTC. The encoded protein is CSARTSTQEYF.

V is TRBV6-6 and J is TRBJ1-4; 8 nucleotides agree with TRBD1. Germline loops: CDR1 MNHNY, CDR2 SVGAGI (reference sequence). The ends lost 4 bases at V and 8 bases at J; junction bases unmatched: 6. CDR3 length equals 14 residues. CDR3 region: CASSSDRGGEKLFF. CDR3 sequence (DNA): TGTGCCAGCAGTTCCGACAGGGGAGGAGAAAAACTGTTTTTT.

The chain joins TRBV14 to TRBJ2-5, with D possibly being TRBD1 (5 bases). Germline CDR1 and CDR2: SGHDN and FVKESK. The CDR3 sequence is 13 residues long. V was clipped by 1 base and J by 11 bases, with 14 bases between them. The CDR3 DNA reads TGTGCCAGCAGCCAAGTCCTACAGGTCCGTCAGTACTTC. This translates into CASSQVLQVRQYF.

The rearrangement uses TRBV11-2 and TRBJ2-1, with TRBD2 matching 7 bases. The germline V gene has CDR1 SGHAT and CDR2 FQNNGV. The CDR3 has 15 residues. The trim removed 6 bases at V and 3 bases at J, leaving 8 bases unmatched. In nucleotides, the CDR3 is TGTGCCAGCAGGCGGACTAGGGAGGGCTACAATGAGCAGTTCTTC. Protein product: CASRRTREGYNEQFF.

The rearrangement uses TRBV5-4 and TRBJ1-2, with TRBD1 identical over 9 bases. Germline V gene data show CDR1 as SGHNT and CDR2 as YYREEE (reference sequence). The length of the CDR3 is 14 residues. Germline trimming cut 4 bases from V and 2 bases from J; bases unmatched to any gene: 3. Written as DNA, the CDR3 is TGTGCCAGCAGCCGGACAGGGGACAACTATGGCTACACCTTC. This encodes CASSRTGDNYGYTF.

This chain links TRBV30 with TRBJ1-2, with no clear D. The V gene's germline CDR1 is GTSNPN and CDR2 SVGIG (reference sequence). The CDR3 totals 15 residues. Trimming took 0 bases from V and 4 from J, leaving 15 bases between them. This chain's CDR3 is CAWSVRGNNFYGYTF. Here the CDR3 DNA reads TGTGCCTGGAGTGTAAGAGGAAATAATTTCTATGGCTACACCTTC.

This chain links TRBV19 with TRBJ2-1; D might be TRBD2 (5 bases). V gave up 1 base and J gave up 8 bases, with 9 bases separating them. Germline V gives CDR1 LNHDA, CDR2 SQIVND (reference sequence). The CDR3 covers 13 residues. The CDR3 spells CASSIAPGDEQFF. In DNA, the CDR3 is TGTGCCAGTAGTATAGCGCCCGGGGATGAGCAGTTCTTC.

The genes are TRBV2 and TRBJ2-3; possibly TRBD2 for D (6 bases). The CDR3 is 15 amino acids. The V and J ends lost 0 bases and 1 base respectively, with 8 bases between them. CDR1 is SNHLY, CDR2 FYNNEI, per germline. CDR3 bases: TGTGCCAGCAGTGAAGCGTTAGCGGGCACAGATACGCAGTATTTT. This codes for CASSEALAGTDTQYF.

V and J are TRBV2 and TRBJ2-6; weak D call: TRBD1 (5 bases). The CDR3 has 11 amino acids. The germline V gene has CDR1 SNHLY and CDR2 FYNNEI. The V and J ends lost 10 bases and 12 bases respectively, with 13 bases between them. CDR3 sequence (DNA): TGTGCCACCAGAGGTCAGGGCGTCCTGACTTTC. Encoded protein: CATRGQGVLTF.

This clone appeared a single time. The CDR3 reads CATHPEQGVGTEAFF. The CDR3 region has the DNA TGCGCCACCCACCCGGAACAGGGGGTCGGCACTGAAGCTTTCTTT. The chain links TRBV5-1 to TRBJ1-1; 8 bases match TRBD1. After removal of 9 bases from V and 4 bases from J, the junction contained 14 bases not matched to a gene. This CDR3 contains 15 residues. Looked up from germline, CDR1 is SGHRS and CDR2 is YFSETQ.

The rearrangement joins TRBV5-4 to TRBJ2-2, with 7 bases identical to TRBD2. The CDR3 spans 17 residues. Germline CDR1 SGHNT, CDR2 YYREEE (reference sequence). Trimming took 4 bases from V and 4 from J; bases not matched to a gene: 13. The CDR3 DNA follows: TGTGCCAGCAGCCCGACCGGGGGGAGCGGGTTCACCGGGGAGCTGTTTTTT. It codes for CASSPTGGSGFTGELFF.

The genes are TRBV9 and TRBJ1-2, with unresolved D. Germline V gene lookup returns CDR1 SGDLS and CDR2 YYNGEE. This CDR3 contains 15 residues. Trimming pared 0 bases from V and 6 bases from J, leaving 15 bases between. The chain's CDR3 is CASSVGTVSVHGYTF. The CDR3 coding sequence is TGTGCCAGCAGCGTAGGTACAGTCTCTGTCCATGGCTACACCTTC.

The chain recombines TRBV7-9 with TRBJ2-3; 10 bases are a match to TRBD1. V was clipped by 5 bases and J by 3 bases; unmatched bases: 8. The CDR3 totals 16 residues. Per the germline V gene, CDR1 is SEHNR and CDR2 is FQNEAQ (reference sequence). This CDR3 reads CASSQRQGARTDTQYF. The CDR3 region has the DNA TGTGCCAGCAGCCAAAGACAGGGGGCGCGGACAGATACGCAGTATTTT.

The chain carries TRBV28 and TRBJ1-5; TRBD1 might be the D (6 bases). The CDR3 is 14 amino acids. The V gene lost 5 bases and the J gene lost 2 bases, with 10 bases spanning the gap. The V gene's germline CDR1 is MDHEN and CDR2 SYDVKM. CDR3 protein: CASSVTGGNQPQHF. The CDR3 DNA follows: TGTGCCAGCAGTGTGACAGGCGGCAATCAGCCCCAGCATTTT.

The J gene is TRBJ2-2, the V gene TRBV9; TRBD2 is a possible D gene (6 bases). CDR3 length: 16 residues. Germline CDR1 reads SGDLS; CDR2 reads YYNGEE. V was pared by 5 bases and J by 6 bases, with 20 bases between. The CDR3 sequence is CASSLAGSTGAGELFF. The CDR3 DNA reads TGTGCCAGCAGTTTAGCCGGGTCGACGGGGGCCGGGGAGCTGTTTTTT.

This sequence joins TRBV21-1 and TRBJ2-1; TRBD2 is the table's D call and was not checked against the DNA. TRBV21-1 is marked as a pseudogene. There are 16 residues in the CDR3. The CDR3 region is CASSKGGLAGVYEQFF. CDR3 coding DNA: TGTGCCAGCAGCAAAGGGGGCCTAGCGGGAGTTTATGAGCAGTTCTTC.

V and J are TRBV30 and TRBJ1-6; D ambiguous. CDR1 and CDR2 (germline): GTSNPN, SVGIG (reference sequence). This CDR3 has 16 amino acids. Trimming cost V 2 bases and J 0 bases, with 11 bases left between them. CDR3 loop: CAWSPYQSSYNSPLHF. CDR3 bases: TGTGCCTGGAGTCCCTACCAAAGCTCCTATAATTCACCCCTCCACTTT.

In this sample, this clone turned up once. CDR3 sequence (DNA): TGCGCCAGCAGCTCCTCGGGGGGGCAGAACACTGAAGCTTTCTTT. Protein: CASSSSGGQNTEAFF. The V gene is TRBV5-1, the J gene TRBJ1-1; D is possibly TRBD1 (6 bases). Looked up from germline, CDR1 is SGHRS and CDR2 is YFSETQ. Trimming removed 3 bases at V and 1 base at J, with 13 bases between. The CDR3 covers 15 residues.

J is TRBJ1-1 and V is TRBV5-1, with D perhaps TRBD1 (5 bases). The germline V gene encodes CDR1 SGHRS and CDR2 YFSETQ. The CDR3 consists of 13 residues. Trimming took 4 bases from V and 1 from J, leaving 8 bases between them. CDR3 nucleotides: TGCGCCAGCAGCAGAGACAGGAACACTGAAGCTTTCTTT. Residues: CASSRDRNTEAFF.

V is TRBV6-1 and J is TRBJ1-2, with D possibly being TRBD1 (5 bases). V lost 4 bases, J lost 4 bases, and 13 bases lay in between. This CDR3 spans 14 amino acids. CDR1 is MNHNS and CDR2 is SASEGT in the germline V gene. The CDR3 loop reads CASSAQTVIYGYTF. CDR3 in DNA: TGTGCCAGCAGTGCGCAGACAGTCATCTATGGCTACACCTTC.

The J gene is TRBJ2-3, the V gene TRBV7-9; maybe TRBD2 (6 bases). Germline-derived CDR1 and CDR2 are SEHNR and FQNEAQ (reference sequence). This CDR3 region has 15 residues. V was clipped by 1 base and J by 3 bases, with 11 bases between them. Here the CDR3 reads CASSLVGRGTDTQYF. The CDR3 DNA sequence: TGTGCCAGCAGCTTAGTCGGGAGAGGTACAGATACGCAGTATTTT.

The genes are TRBV9 and TRBJ2-7, with 10 bases identical to TRBD2. The CDR3 runs to 17 residues. J was trimmed by 0 bases and V by 2 bases; bases with no gene match: 8. CDR1 SGDLS and CDR2 YYNGEE come from the germline V gene. CDR3 DNA sequence: TGTGCCAGCAGCGTGGGTAGCGGGGGGATAACCTCCTACGAGCAGTACTTC. Its protein is CASSVGSGGITSYEQYF. Drawing the rest from reference TRBV9 and TRBJ2-7, the complete variable domain is DSGVTQTPKHLITATGQRVTLRCSPRSGDLSVYWYQQSLDQGLQFLIQYYNGEERAKGNILERFSAQQFPDLHSELNLSSLELGDSALYFCASSVGSGGITSYEQYFGPGTRLTVT.

J is TRBJ2-7 and V is TRBV30; 7 positions match TRBD1. The CDR3 spans 13 residues. Germline CDR1 and CDR2: GTSNPN and SVGIG (reference sequence). Trimming at V came to 3 bases and at J to 2 bases, leaving 4 bases not matched to a gene. The CDR3 DNA reads TGTGCCTGGAGACGGACAGGAACCTACGAGCAGTACTTC. Its protein is CAWRRTGTYEQYF.